The 23 T cell receptor beta chains presented below share a single source sample, sequenced in a study of T cells in Graves' hyperthyroidism and ophthalmopathy. Amplification targeted TCR beta CDR3 regions from RNA transcripts. The TCR CDR3 was amplified in a first-round RT-PCR using the HTBI primer set. One entry per CDR3 protein results from TCRdb running MiXCR on the multiplex PCR reads. The sample lists fewer than 400,000 distinct CDR3 sequences, around 25% occurring once. Material for sequencing was blood. The receptors originated from a man between 50 and 59 years old with Graves' hyperthyroidism.

This clonotype has a handful of counts. The chain employs TRBV3-1 and TRBJ2-7; no clear D. The ends were cut back, 4 bases at V and 3 bases at J, with 13 bases in the middle. The CDR3 totals 14 residues. CDR1 and CDR2 from the germline V gene are LGHDT and YNNKEL (reference sequence). The chain's CDR3 is CASSPVWEGYEQYF. Here the CDR3 DNA reads TGTGCCAGCAGCCCGGTGTGGGAAGGCTACGAGCAGTACTTC.

The chain employs TRBV2 and TRBJ2-1; D possibly corresponds to TRBD2 (6 bases). The CDR3 extends over 12 amino acids. Germline CDR1 and CDR2: SNHLY and FYNNEI. The V gene lost 6 bases and the J gene lost 8 bases, with 11 bases spanning the gap. The chain's CDR3 is CASSPGSDEQFF. Written as DNA, the CDR3 is TGTGCCAGCAGCCCCGGGAGTGATGAGCAGTTCTTC.

This clonotype was counted between two and nine times. This chain links TRBV12-3 or TRBV12-4 with TRBJ2-2; D not resolved. The CDR3 sequence is 14 residues long. The V gene lost 2 bases and the J gene lost 5 bases, with 9 bases spanning the gap. The CDR3 sequence is CASSLKAPTGELFF. CDR3 sequence (DNA): TGTGCCAGCAGTTTAAAGGCGCCTACCGGGGAGCTGTTTTTT.

About this clonotype itself: A much larger clone differs from this one at a single base, so this may be a read error. The chain joins TRBV9 to TRBJ2-3, with unresolved D. In germline, CDR1 is SGDLS, CDR2 YYNGEE. The CDR3 extends over 14 amino acids. Trimming shortened V by 0 bases and J by 2 bases, and 7 bases separated the two germline ends. CDR3 DNA sequence: TGTGCCAGCAGCGTAGACCCCAACACAGATACGCAGTATTTT. Protein: CASSVDPNTDTQYF.

This clonotype has more than one count but fewer than ten. The rearrangement links TRBV10-2 to TRBJ2-7; TRBD2 matches at 12 bases. From germline, CDR1 is WSHSY and CDR2 SAAADI. J lost 5 bases, V lost 1 base, and 6 bases had no gene match. This CDR3 spans 16 amino acids. CDR3 region: CASSELSTSGSNEQYF. CDR3 nucleotides: TGCGCCAGCAGTGAGTTGTCGACTAGCGGGAGTAACGAGCAGTACTTC.

This clonotype was found a few times. The chain employs TRBV3-1 and TRBJ1-2; 9 nucleotides line up with TRBD1. This CDR3 spans 14 amino acids. After removal of 3 bases from V and 1 base from J, the junction contained 0 bases not matched to a gene. Per the germline V gene, CDR1 is LGHDT and CDR2 is YNNKEL (reference sequence). The CDR3: CASSQDRGNYGYTF. The DNA for the CDR3 is TGTGCCAGCAGCCAGGACAGGGGTAACTATGGCTACACCTTC. The whole variable domain, filled in from reference TRBV3-1 and TRBJ1-2, reads DTAVSQTPKYLVTQMGNDKSIKCEQNLGHDTMYWYKQDSKKFLKIMFSYNNKELIINETVPNRFSPKSPDKAHLNLHINSLELGDSAVYFCASSQDRGNYGYTFGSGTRLTVV.

This clonotype was counted at least ten times. This sequence joins TRBV7-2 and TRBJ2-7; tentatively, D is TRBD1 or TRBD2 (6 bases each). V lost 3 bases, J lost 4 bases, and 13 bases lay in between. CDR3 length: 14 residues. Germline V lookup: CDR1 SGHTA, CDR2 FQGNSA. This CDR3 is CASSFGGQGYEQYF. The CDR3 DNA reads TGTGCCAGCAGCTTTGGGGGGCAGGGGTACGAGCAGTACTTC.

This clonotype appeared a few times. This sequence joins TRBV6-1 and TRBJ1-2; 10 bases agree with TRBD1. CDR1 is MNHNS, CDR2 SASEGT, per germline. The CDR3 is made up of 15 amino acids. J was trimmed by 4 bases and V by 7 bases; bases with no gene match: 9. The CDR3 loop reads CASTPDRGVFYGYTF. CDR3 coding DNA: TGTGCCAGCACCCCGGACAGGGGGGTTTTCTATGGCTACACCTTC.

V and J are TRBV28 and TRBJ2-2; 9 nucleotides match TRBD2. Germline V gene sequence: CDR1 MDHEN, CDR2 SYDVKM. This CDR3 contains 13 residues. V was clipped by 10 bases and J by 1 base; unmatched bases: 1. CDR3 bases: TGTGCCAATAGCGGGGGGAACACCGGGGAGCTGTTTTTT. As protein: CANSGGNTGELFF.

The table lists this clonotype with a count of one. The chain joins TRBV20-1 to TRBJ1-5; D ambiguous. Germline lookup yields CDR1 DFQATT and CDR2 SNEGSKA (reference sequence). The CDR3 has 14 amino acids. V was trimmed by 7 bases and J by 0 bases, leaving 13 bases between them. CDR3 DNA: TGCAGTGTCGGGGTGGGAGTTAGCAATCAGCCCCAGCATTTT. Amino acids: CSVGVGVSNQPQHF.

This clonotype occurred many times. The chain uses TRBV12-3 or TRBV12-4 and TRBJ2-3; 7 bases line up with TRBD1. V was clipped by 5 bases and J by 6 bases; unmatched bases: 14. The CDR3 spans 16 residues. Here the CDR3 reads CASSPEGASQPDTQYF. The DNA for the CDR3 is TGTGCCAGCAGTCCCGAGGGGGCGTCCCAACCCGATACGCAGTATTTT.

V and J are TRBV6-1 and TRBJ1-4; D is ambiguous. The CDR3 consists of 15 residues. The V and J ends lost 3 bases and 3 bases respectively, with 11 bases between them. The germline CDR1 and CDR2 sequences are MNHNS and SASEGT. Written as DNA, the CDR3 is TGTGCCAGCAGTGACCCCGGGAAATCTAATGAAAAACTGTTTTTT. It is translated as CASSDPGKSNEKLFF.

The chain carries TRBV30 and TRBJ2-2; tentatively, D is TRBD2 (5 bases). The CDR3 extends over 16 amino acids. The V gene lost 8 bases and the J gene lost 2 bases, with 21 bases spanning the gap. Germline loops: CDR1 GTSNPN, CDR2 SVGIG (reference sequence). CDR3 sequence: CAGEGLNKLNTGELFF. The CDR3 coding sequence is TGTGCCGGAGAGGGTCTGAATAAGTTAAACACCGGGGAGCTGTTTTTT.

The genes are TRBV2 and TRBJ2-7; D not resolved. CDR1 and CDR2 from the germline V gene are SNHLY and FYNNEI. The CDR3 is 14 amino acids. The V gene lost 4 bases and the J gene lost 0 bases, with 10 bases spanning the gap. The CDR3 coding sequence is TGTGCCAGCAGTGTTACAGAAAACTCCTACGAGCAGTACTTC. As protein: CASSVTENSYEQYF. The full variable domain, in which reference TRBV2 and TRBJ2-7 provide the parts outside the CDR3, is EPEVTQTPSHQVTQMGQEVILRCVPISNHLYFYWYRQILGQKVEFLVSFYNNEISEKSEIFDDQFSVERPDGSNFTLKIRSTKLEDSAMYFCASSVTENSYEQYFGPGTRLTVT.

V and J are TRBV27 and TRBJ2-1, with 9 bases lining up with TRBD2. V shed 2 bases, J shed 7 bases, and the junction held 9 bases outside the gene matches. The CDR3 loop spans 16 amino acids. The V gene's germline CDR1 is MNHEY and CDR2 SMNVEV (reference sequence). The DNA for the CDR3 is TGTGCCAGCAGTTTAGAATTTAGCGGGAGTAAGAATGAGCAGTTCTTC. Amino acid sequence: CASSLEFSGSKNEQFF.

The chain combines TRBV11-2 with TRBJ2-1; the D is unclear. The V gene's germline CDR1 is SGHAT and CDR2 FQNNGV. The CDR3 is 14 amino acids. The V end lost 5 bases, the J end lost 7 bases, and 15 bases lay between the germline ends. CDR3 DNA: TGTGCCAGCAGCCCCACCTCCCGCTTAAATGAGCAGTTCTTC. As protein: CASSPTSRLNEQFF.

The chain combines TRBV12-3 or TRBV12-4 with TRBJ2-1, with D tentatively TRBD2 (6 bases). This CDR3 has 15 residues. V lost 5 bases and J 7 bases, leaving 18 bases between the germline ends. DNA of the CDR3: TGTGCCAGCAGTCCCTGGGGCGGGGTATCAAATGAGCAGTTCTTC. As protein: CASSPWGGVSNEQFF.

The chain combines TRBV27 with TRBJ2-7; 9 positions agree with TRBD1. Per the germline V gene, CDR1 is MNHEY and CDR2 is SMNVEV (reference sequence). This CDR3 is built from 15 residues. The ends lost 5 bases at V and 7 bases at J; junction bases unmatched: 12. The CDR3 loop reads CASSAEGQGTWEQYF. Written as DNA, the CDR3 is TGTGCCAGCAGTGCTGAGGGACAGGGCACATGGGAGCAGTACTTC.

The chain recombines TRBV14 with TRBJ2-7; D possibly corresponds to TRBD1 (5 bases). The germline V gene has CDR1 SGHDN and CDR2 FVKESK. This CDR3 comprises 12 residues. Trimming removed 5 bases from V and 7 bases from J, with 12 bases in between. The CDR3 DNA follows: TGTGCCAGCAGCAGGCCAGGGCAAGAGCAGTACTTC. Amino acid sequence: CASSRPGQEQYF.

To note about this clonotype: A much larger clone is a single base away; this may be a read error. The V call is TRBV28, the J call TRBJ2-5, with TRBD1 matching over 8 bases. This CDR3 is built from 15 residues. Germline CDR1 and CDR2: MDHEN and SYDVKM. The trim removed 3 bases at V and 2 bases at J, leaving 5 bases unmatched. The CDR3, as DNA: TGTGCCAGCAGTTTGTCTTGGACAGGGCAAGAGACCCAGTACTTC. It codes for CASSLSWTGQETQYF. The full variable domain, completed using reference TRBV28 and TRBJ2-5, is DVKVTQSSRYLVKRTGEKVFLECVQDMDHENMFWYRQDPGLGLRLIYFSYDVKMKEKGDIPEGYSVSREKKERFSLILESASTNQTSMYLCASSLSWTGQETQYFGPGTRLLVL.

The chain combines TRBV7-4 with TRBJ2-4, with 12 nucleotides matching TRBD1. Germline CDR1 and CDR2: SGHVT and SQSDAQ. There are 17 residues in the CDR3. The V gene end was trimmed by 5 bases and the J gene end by 1 base; junction bases not matched to a gene: 6. As DNA, the CDR3 is TGTGCCAGCAGCGGGGACAGGGGGCTAAAGGCCAAAAACATTCAGTACTTC. It yields the protein CASSGDRGLKAKNIQYF.

V usage is TRBV28 and J usage is TRBJ1-2; 9 bases match TRBD1. The CDR3 has 17 amino acids. CDR1 and CDR2 (germline): MDHEN, SYDVKM. Germline trimming cut 2 bases from V and 4 bases from J; bases unmatched to any gene: 11. The CDR3 loop reads CASSLGPRTGEGYGYTF. The CDR3 region has the DNA TGTGCCAGCAGTTTAGGGCCCCGGACAGGGGAAGGCTATGGCTACACCTTC.

This clonotype was recorded a few times. CDR3 sequence reads: CASSFRSGSNTGELFF. Here the CDR3 DNA reads TGTGCCAGCAGTTTCCGTAGCGGGTCGAACACCGGGGAGCTGTTTTTT. V and J are TRBV12-3 or TRBV12-4 and TRBJ2-2, with 7 bases matching TRBD2. CDR3 size: 16 residues. V lost 3 bases, J lost 0 bases, and 4 bases stayed unmatched.